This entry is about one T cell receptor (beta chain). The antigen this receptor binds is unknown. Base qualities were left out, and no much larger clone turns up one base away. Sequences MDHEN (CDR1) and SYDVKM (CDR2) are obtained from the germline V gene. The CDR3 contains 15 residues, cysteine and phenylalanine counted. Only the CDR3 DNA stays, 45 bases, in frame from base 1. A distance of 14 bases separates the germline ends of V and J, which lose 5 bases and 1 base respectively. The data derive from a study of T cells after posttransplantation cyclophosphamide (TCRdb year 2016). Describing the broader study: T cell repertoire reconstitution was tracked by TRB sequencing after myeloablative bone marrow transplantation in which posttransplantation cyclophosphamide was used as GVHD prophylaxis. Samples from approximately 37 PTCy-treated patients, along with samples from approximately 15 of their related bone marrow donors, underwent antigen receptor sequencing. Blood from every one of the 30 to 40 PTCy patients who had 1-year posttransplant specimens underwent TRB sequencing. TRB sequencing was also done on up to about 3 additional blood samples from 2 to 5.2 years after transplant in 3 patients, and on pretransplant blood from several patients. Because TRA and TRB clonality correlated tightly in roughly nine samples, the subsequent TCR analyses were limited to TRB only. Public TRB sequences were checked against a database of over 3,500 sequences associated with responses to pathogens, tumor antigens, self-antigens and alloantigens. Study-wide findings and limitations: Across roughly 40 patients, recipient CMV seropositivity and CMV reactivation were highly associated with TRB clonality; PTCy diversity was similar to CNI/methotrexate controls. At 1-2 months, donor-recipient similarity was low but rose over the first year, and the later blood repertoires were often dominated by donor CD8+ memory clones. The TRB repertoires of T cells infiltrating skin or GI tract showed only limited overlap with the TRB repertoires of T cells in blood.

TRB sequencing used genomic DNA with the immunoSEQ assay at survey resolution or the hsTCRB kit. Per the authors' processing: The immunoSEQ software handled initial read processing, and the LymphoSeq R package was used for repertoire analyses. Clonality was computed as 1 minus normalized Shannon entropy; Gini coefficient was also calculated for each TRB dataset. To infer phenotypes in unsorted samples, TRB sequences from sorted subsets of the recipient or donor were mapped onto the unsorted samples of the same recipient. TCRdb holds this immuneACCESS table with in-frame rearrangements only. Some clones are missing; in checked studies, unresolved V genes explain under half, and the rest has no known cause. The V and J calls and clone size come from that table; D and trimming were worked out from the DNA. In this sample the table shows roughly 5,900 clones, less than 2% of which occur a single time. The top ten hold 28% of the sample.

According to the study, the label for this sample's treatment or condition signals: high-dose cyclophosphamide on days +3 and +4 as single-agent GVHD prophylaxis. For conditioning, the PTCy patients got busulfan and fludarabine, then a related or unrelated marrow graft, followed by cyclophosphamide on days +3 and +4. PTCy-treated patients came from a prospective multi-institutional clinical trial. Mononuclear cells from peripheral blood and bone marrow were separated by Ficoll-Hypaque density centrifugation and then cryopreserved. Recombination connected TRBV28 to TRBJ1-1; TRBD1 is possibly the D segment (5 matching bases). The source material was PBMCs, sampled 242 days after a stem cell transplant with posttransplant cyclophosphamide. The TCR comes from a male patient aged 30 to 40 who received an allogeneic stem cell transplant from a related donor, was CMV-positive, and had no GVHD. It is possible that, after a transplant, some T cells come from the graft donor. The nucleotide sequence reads TGTGCCAGCAGTCCCCCAGGGTATAGGAACACTGAAGCTTTCTTT. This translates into CASSPPGYRNTEAFF.